Shown below are 19 T cell receptor beta chains from a single sample sequenced in a study of vaccination effects on CD4 cells after COVID-19 (dated by TCRdb to 2022 to 2024). These receptors have no identified antigens. Library creation used the immunoSEQ multiplex PCR assay. The table comes from immuneACCESS by way of TCRdb, which keeps in-frame sequences with V and J called. Part of the clones is missing from these tables; in studies checked, under half for an unresolved V gene and the rest for unknown reasons. Within this sample are about 61,000 clones, with roughly 81% of them counted one time only. Roughly 2.4% of the sample rests with the top ten. In the ViraFEST assay, PBMC were stimulated with viral peptide pools, and TCR sequencing was then used to find antigen-specific CD4+ T cell clonotypes based on their expansion. After around 11 days of culture, CD4+ T cells were isolated with the EasySep CD4+ T cell isolation kit.

Specimen: CD4+ T cells from PBMCs cultured with HCoV-229E spike peptides, collected before COVID-19 vaccination. The cell subset or site tag for this specimen amounts to: HCoV-229E spike overlapping peptide pool stimulation. These receptors were obtained from a human donor who received a COVID-19 vaccine.

The gene calls are TRBV11-3 and TRBJ1-1, with a weak D call TRBD1 (5 bases). The ends were cut back, 5 bases at V and 5 bases at J, with 12 bases in the middle. The CDR3 is 13 residues long. Germline CDR1 reads SGHNT; CDR2 reads YENEEA. The CDR3 DNA reads as TGTGCCAGCAGCACCGAAGGGACTACTGAAGCTTTCTTT. Translating gives CASSTEGTTEAFF.

This clone has a single count. The chain combines TRBV19 with TRBJ2-4; 10 nucleotides line up with TRBD1. CDR1 LNHDA and CDR2 SQIVND come from the germline V gene (reference sequence). V shed 5 bases, J shed 0 bases, and the junction held 10 bases outside the gene matches. The CDR3 is made up of 18 amino acids. The CDR3, as DNA: TGTGCCAGTAGTTCCCGGACAGGGGGGGGAATAGCCAAAAACATTCAGTACTTC. Amino acids: CASSSRTGGGIAKNIQYF.

In this sample, this clone turned up a few times. The chain is built from TRBV10-1 and TRBJ1-6; D not certain. With 5 bases removed from V and 8 bases from J, the gap between germline ends came to 10 bases. The CDR3 sequence is 13 residues long. Germline-derived CDR1 and CDR2 are WNHNN and SYGVQD (reference sequence). CDR3 in amino acids: CASSPTNDSPLHF. CDR3 bases: TGCGCCAGCAGTCCTACTAACGATTCACCCCTCCACTTT.

The V call is TRBV30, the J call TRBJ1-1; D is ambiguous. The CDR3 is made up of 13 amino acids. The V end lost 2 bases, the J end lost 4 bases, and 11 bases lay between the germline ends. Germline V CDR1 and CDR2: GTSNPN, SVGIG (reference sequence). CDR3 sequence reads: CAWSNTGVTEAFF. The CDR3 nucleotides are TGTGCCTGGAGTAACACGGGAGTCACTGAAGCTTTCTTT.

This clone was counted once. This sequence joins TRBV5-1 and TRBJ2-5; D could derive from TRBD1 or TRBD2 (5 bases each). Per germline, CDR1 SGHRS and CDR2 YFSETQ. V lost 4 bases and J lost 5, with 21 bases in between. This CDR3 has 16 amino acids. The CDR3 here is CASSQPSGTAGETQYF. CDR3 bases: TGCGCCAGCAGCCAGCCGAGTGGGACGGCCGGGGAGACCCAGTACTTC. Full variable domain (outside the CDR3, taken from reference TRBV5-1 and TRBJ2-5): KAGVTQTPRYLIKTRGQQVTLSCSPISGHRSVSWYQQTPGQGLQFLFEYFSETQRNKGNFPGRFSGRQFSNSRSEMNVSTLELGDSALYLCASSQPSGTAGETQYFGPGTRLLVL.

The count of this clone is one. The J gene is TRBJ1-2, the V gene TRBV28, with D possibly TRBD1 on 5 matching bases. Germline CDR1 is MDHEN and CDR2 is SYDVKM. The CDR3 has 11 amino acids. Trimming pared 2 bases from V and 9 bases from J, leaving 7 bases between. The CDR3 nucleotides read TGTGCCAGCAGTTTACAGGGTAGCTACACCTTC. Translated: CASSLQGSYTF.

V gene TRBV5-4 combines with J gene TRBJ2-1, with 7 bases lining up with TRBD1. The length of the CDR3 is 14 residues. The germline gives CDR1 SGHNT, CDR2 YYREEE (reference sequence). V shed 6 bases and J 5 bases; nucleotides not matched to a gene: 8. The CDR3 coding sequence is TGTGCCAGCAAACGAACAGGGACAGACAATGAGCAGTTCTTC. Translation: CASKRTGTDNEQFF.

As to this clone: Within the sample, other DNA sequences also encode this same CDR3. CDR3 in amino acids: CASSLAGGATGELFF. CDR3 coding DNA: TGCGCCAGCAGCTTGGCAGGGGGCGCCACCGGGGAGCTGTTTTTT. The genes are TRBV5-1 and TRBJ2-2; 8 nucleotides line up with TRBD1. The V and J ends lost 0 bases and 4 bases, in that order; junction bases with no gene match: 2. Germline V gene data show CDR1 as SGHRS and CDR2 as YFSETQ. The CDR3 is 15 amino acids.

The gene calls are TRBV24-1 and TRBJ1-2; 7 bases are a match to TRBD1. The CDR3 runs 15 residues. V dropped 4 bases and J dropped 0; count of bases not matched to a gene: 4. The V gene's germline CDR1 is KGHDR and CDR2 SFDVKD. For the CDR3, the DNA is TGTGCCACCAGTGACCCGACAGGGCCTAACTATGGCTACACCTTC. Translating gives CATSDPTGPNYGYTF.

The chain joins TRBV6-2 or TRBV6-3 to TRBJ1-1, with 8 bases identical to TRBD1. Trimming cost V 7 bases and J 3 bases; bases outside gene matches: 13. Germline V CDR1 and CDR2: MNHEY, SVGEGT. This CDR3 is built from 16 residues. CDR3 nucleotide sequence: TGTGCCAGCACCCCTCCAGGGGGCGTTGGGTACACTGAAGCTTTCTTT. Translation: CASTPPGGVGYTEAFF.

The chain couples TRBV2 to TRBJ2-5; D possibly corresponds to TRBD1 (5 bases). Between the trimmed V and J ends, which lost 0 bases and 5 bases, there was a span of 10 bases. CDR3 length equals 14 residues. Germline V gives CDR1 SNHLY, CDR2 FYNNEI. CDR3 nucleotides: TGTGCCAGCAGTGAAGCGCAGGGTTTGGAGACCCAGTACTTC. Its translation is CASSEAQGLETQYF. The entire variable domain, with the rest obtained from reference TRBV2 and TRBJ2-5, is as follows: EPEVTQTPSHQVTQMGQEVILRCVPISNHLYFYWYRQILGQKVEFLVSFYNNEISEKSEIFDDQFSVERPDGSNFTLKIRSTKLEDSAMYFCASSEAQGLETQYFGPGTRLLVL.

The chain employs TRBV27 and TRBJ1-1; TRBD1 is a possible D gene (5 bases). Germline values: CDR1 MNHEY, CDR2 SMNVEV (reference sequence). Trimming stripped 1 base from V and 6 bases from J, with 18 bases between. The CDR3 consists of 16 residues. CDR3 DNA: TGTGCCAGCAGTTTATTAAATAGGGGTGGGGCGGCTGAAGCTTTCTTT. Its translation: CASSLLNRGGAAEAFF.

The CDR3 loop reads CASASGTDNSPLHF. In nucleotides, the CDR3 is TGTGCCAGCGCCTCAGGGACAGACAATTCACCCCTCCACTTT. The chain employs TRBV2 and TRBJ1-6; 7 bases match TRBD1. The germline V gene has CDR1 SNHLY and CDR2 FYNNEI. V dropped 8 bases and J dropped 7; count of bases not matched to a gene: 8. The CDR3 spans 14 residues.

The chain combines TRBV29-1 with TRBJ2-4, with 8 bases fitting TRBD1. J gave up 6 bases and V 3 bases, and 7 bases lay outside the gene matches. The CDR3 totals 14 residues. Germline V lookup: CDR1 SQVTM, CDR2 ANQGSEA. CDR3 amino acids: CSVDLTGDGNIQYF. CDR3 DNA: TGCAGCGTTGATTTGACAGGGGACGGAAACATTCAGTACTTC.

The chain uses TRBV6-5 and TRBJ1-5; perhaps TRBD1 as D (5 bases). The CDR3 consists of 14 residues. V was cut by 6 bases and J by 6 bases, with 15 bases left in between. Germline V gene data show CDR1 as MNHEY and CDR2 as SVGAGI. This CDR3 reads CASRIDSAGQPQHF. The CDR3 bases are TGTGCCAGCAGAATTGACAGCGCTGGTCAGCCCCAGCATTTT.

This CDR3 is CAWALFSGNTIYF. The DNA of the CDR3 is TGTGCCTGGGCTCTTTTCTCTGGAAACACCATATATTTT. The chain is built from TRBV30 and TRBJ1-3, with D unclear. CDR1 is GTSNPN, CDR2 SVGIG, per germline (reference sequence). The CDR3 loop spans 13 amino acids. Trimming took off 5 bases at V and 0 bases at J, with 8 bases between the two ends.

The J gene is TRBJ1-2, the V gene TRBV4-2, with TRBD1 identical over 7 bases. The ends lost 3 bases at V and 2 bases at J; junction bases unmatched: 6. The CDR3 loop spans 15 amino acids. Germline V gene sequence: CDR1 LGHNA, CDR2 YNFKEQ. CDR3 residues: CASSHPDRANYGYTF. The DNA for the CDR3 is TGTGCCAGCAGCCACCCCGACAGGGCCAACTATGGCTACACCTTC.

J is TRBJ2-7 and V is TRBV15, with D perhaps matching TRBD1 or TRBD2 (6 bases each). Trimming stripped 1 base from V and 7 bases from J, with 11 bases between. This CDR3 is built from 13 residues. Germline V gene data show CDR1 as LNHNV and CDR2 as YYDKDF (reference sequence). The DNA for the CDR3 is TGTGCCACCAGCAGAGTGGGGGCGGGAGAGCAGTACGTC. This encodes CATSRVGAGEQYV.

The V and J genes are TRBV2 and TRBJ2-5; TRBD1 agrees at 10 bases. This CDR3 has 15 residues. With 7 bases clipped from V and 5 bases from J, the junction kept 10 bases outside the gene matches. Germline CDR1 is SNHLY and CDR2 is FYNNEI. CDR3 protein: CASTRQGAWSETQYF. Written as DNA, the CDR3 is TGTGCCAGCACAAGACAGGGGGCATGGAGCGAGACCCAGTACTTC.